These 22 T cell receptor beta chains share one sample of origin, sequenced in a study of persistence of HIV-infected CD4 T cells. Cells were stimulated with overlapping HIV-1 Gag 15-mer peptides. CD40L-negative CD69-negative CD45RO-high memory CD4+ T cells were sorted as populations depleted of antigen-responding cells. No antigen has been identified for these receptors. Sequencing used immunoSEQ version 4 in survey mode. Data came from immunoSEQ multiplex PCR; TCRdb stores just in-frame clones and leaves some out. The data show just under 65,000 clones, roughly 75% seen once. The source was CD4+ T cells sorted from PBMCs after roughly 18-hour stimulation, collected from a patient who received antiretroviral therapy. The receptor set was obtained from an adult man with HIV who was CMV-seropositive.

This sequence joins TRBV5-5 and TRBJ1-2, with D unclear. The CDR3 length is 17 residues. CDR1 SGHKS and CDR2 YYEKEE come from the germline V gene (reference sequence). The ends were cut back, 6 bases at V and 0 bases at J, with 21 bases in the middle. CDR3 nucleotide sequence: TGTGCCAGCAACCCCTTGCCCCTCGACACCGCTAACTATGGCTACACCTTC. Protein product: CASNPLPLDTANYGYTF.

CDR3 in amino acids: CASSQVPSGNTGELFF. CDR3 DNA: TGCGCCAGCAGCCAAGTACCTAGCGGGAACACCGGGGAGCTGTTTTTT. The chain uses TRBV4-1 and TRBJ2-2; 7 bases are shared with TRBD2. V trimming: 1 base; J trimming: 1 base; junction bases outside the gene matches: 3. The CDR3 loop spans 16 amino acids. Germline V gene lookup returns CDR1 MGHRA and CDR2 YSYEKL.

The table lists this clone with a few counts. The chain combines TRBV5-1 with TRBJ1-2; a weak D match, TRBD1 (6 bases). Trimming removed 0 bases from V and 3 bases from J, with 12 bases in between. The CDR3 covers 15 residues. From germline, CDR1 is SGHRS and CDR2 YFSETQ. Written as DNA, the CDR3 is TGCGCCAGCAGCTTGGTATCAGGGGACGACTATGGCTACACCTTC. Its protein is CASSLVSGDDYGYTF.

The chain has TRBV29-1 and TRBJ1-1; D possibly corresponds to TRBD1 (6 bases). Trimming cost V 4 bases and J 5 bases, with 17 bases left between them. Germline V gives CDR1 SQVTM, CDR2 ANQGSEA. The CDR3 runs to 14 residues. In nucleotides, the CDR3 is TGCAGCGTTGGCCTACAGGGATTAGGGACTGAAGCTTTCTTT. It yields the protein CSVGLQGLGTEAFF.

V gene TRBV28 combines with J gene TRBJ1-5; D call uncertain. The CDR3 length is 16 residues. Germline loops: CDR1 MDHEN, CDR2 SYDVKM. The V end lost 7 bases, the J end lost 1 base, and 17 bases lay between the germline ends. This chain's CDR3 is CASTPAGEVSNQPQHF. CDR3 coding DNA: TGTGCCAGCACCCCCGCGGGCGAGGTGAGCAATCAGCCCCAGCATTTT.

This chain connects TRBV3-1 (or the pseudogene TRBV3-2) to TRBJ1-4; 7 bases are shared with TRBD1. With 8 bases clipped from V and 3 bases from J, the junction kept 6 bases outside the gene matches. The CDR3 loop spans 14 amino acids. Germline CDR1 and CDR2: LGHDT and YNNKEL (reference sequence). CDR3 region: CASRHGTANEKLFF. CDR3 coding DNA: TGTGCCAGCCGACACGGGACAGCTAATGAAAAACTGTTTTTT.

This chain links TRBV14 with TRBJ1-2; D ambiguous. CDR1 is SGHDN and CDR2 is FVKESK in the germline V gene. This CDR3 region has 16 residues. The germline V and J ends were trimmed by 4 bases and 7 bases, with 22 bases remaining between them. The CDR3 is CASSRSTLREPSGYTF. The CDR3 DNA follows: TGTGCCAGCAGCCGAAGTACCTTACGAGAGCCGAGTGGCTACACCTTC.

The chain recombines TRBV2 with TRBJ1-4, with D perhaps TRBD1 (5 bases). Germline assignment: CDR1 SNHLY and CDR2 FYNNEI. This CDR3 has 14 amino acids. The V gene lost 6 bases and the J gene lost 3 bases, with 11 bases spanning the gap. CDR3 coding DNA: TGTGCCAGCAGGGACCAAGGGGCTAATGAAAAACTGTTTTTT. It encodes CASRDQGANEKLFF.

The V gene is TRBV15, the J gene TRBJ1-4; a possible D gene is TRBD1 (6 bases). The CDR3 is 14 amino acids. The germline gives CDR1 LNHNV, CDR2 YYDKDF (reference sequence). V lost 2 bases and J lost 2, with 6 bases in between. The CDR3 loop is CATSRQGTNEKLFF. CDR3 bases: TGTGCCACCAGCAGACAGGGGACTAATGAAAAACTGTTTTTT.

The rearrangement joins TRBV28 to TRBJ1-5; TRBD1 agrees at 8 bases. The length of the CDR3 is 14 residues. Trimming cost V 6 bases and J 8 bases; bases outside gene matches: 9. Germline CDR1 reads MDHEN; CDR2 reads SYDVKM. The CDR3 reads CASRTGAQLKPQHF. CDR3 nucleotides: TGTGCCAGCAGGACAGGGGCCCAGTTGAAGCCCCAGCATTTT.

The chain has TRBV7-6 and TRBJ2-2, with D possibly being TRBD1 (6 bases). This CDR3 comprises 17 residues. V was trimmed by 1 base and J by 1 base, leaving 13 bases between them. CDR1 and CDR2 (germline): SGHVS, FNYEAQ. The DNA of the CDR3 is TGTGCCAGCAGCTTAGTGGGTACAGGGTTGAACACCGGGGAGCTGTTTTTT. This encodes CASSLVGTGLNTGELFF.

The V call is TRBV6-2 or TRBV6-3, the J call TRBJ1-5; D gene ambiguous. V lost 0 bases, J lost 7 bases, and 13 bases lay in between. The CDR3 runs 15 residues. CDR1 and CDR2 (germline): MNHEY, SVGEGT. CDR3 in DNA: TGTGCCAGCAGTTACTCGGGTGGCGGGGTACAGCCCCAGCATTTT. Encoded protein: CASSYSGGGVQPQHF.

The gene calls are TRBV5-6 and TRBJ2-3, with D possibly matching TRBD1 (6 bases). Trimming took off 4 bases at V and 3 bases at J, with 12 bases between the two ends. This CDR3 is 14 amino acids long. Germline loops: CDR1 SGHDT, CDR2 YYEEEE. The CDR3 region is CASSPSTGTDTQYF. CDR3 nucleotide sequence: TGTGCCAGCAGCCCGTCGACAGGAACAGATACGCAGTATTTT.

The CDR3: CASSRGPGADNEQFF. The CDR3 nucleotides are TGTGCCAGCTCACGAGGCCCCGGGGCCGACAATGAGCAGTTCTTC. J is TRBJ2-1 and V is TRBV18; either TRBD1 or TRBD2 may supply D (5 bases each). The length of the CDR3 is 15 residues. Germline CDR1 and CDR2: KGHSH and LQKENI. V shed 4 bases and J shed 5 bases, with 15 bases lying between them.

V is TRBV14 and J is TRBJ2-3; unclear D gene. V lost 1 base and J 3 bases, leaving 11 bases between the germline ends. The CDR3 covers 15 residues. CDR1 is SGHDN, CDR2 FVKESK, per germline. Here the CDR3 reads CASSQGLGRTDTQYF. The DNA for the CDR3 is TGTGCCAGCAGCCAAGGGTTGGGAAGGACAGATACGCAGTATTTT. Full variable domain (missing parts from reference TRBV14 and TRBJ2-3): EAGVTQFPSHSVIEKGQTVTLRCDPISGHDNLYWYRRVMGKEIKFLLHFVKESKQDESGMPNNRFLAERTGGTYSTLKVQPAELEDSGVYFCASSQGLGRTDTQYFGPGTRLTVL.

The chain couples TRBV10-2 to TRBJ1-2; D unresolved. The CDR3 contains 11 residues. Germline loops: CDR1 WSHSY, CDR2 SAAADI. Trimming removed 1 base from V and 9 bases from J, with 6 bases in between. CDR3 protein: CASSELTSYTF. CDR3 DNA: TGCGCCAGCAGTGAGTTGACCAGCTACACCTTC.

This chain connects TRBV19 to TRBJ2-7; possible D gene TRBD2, 5 bases. Looked up from germline, CDR1 is LNHDA and CDR2 is SQIVND (reference sequence). The germline V and J ends were trimmed by 3 bases and 5 bases, with 14 bases remaining between them. The CDR3 is made up of 14 amino acids. The CDR3 here is CASSIRAGGHEQYF. The CDR3 DNA sequence: TGTGCCAGTAGTATTAGAGCAGGAGGACACGAGCAGTACTTC.

V and J are TRBV20-1 and TRBJ2-7, with D unclear. The V end lost 0 bases, the J end lost 3 bases, and 3 bases lay between the germline ends. The germline V gene has CDR1 DFQATT and CDR2 SNEGSKA (reference sequence). This CDR3 spans 11 amino acids. CDR3 sequence (DNA): TGCAGTGCTAGAGAGCACTACGAGCAGTACTTC. As protein: CSAREHYEQYF.

V usage is TRBV7-2 and J usage is TRBJ2-7, with 7 bases lining up with TRBD1. The ends lost 3 bases at V and 2 bases at J; junction bases unmatched: 7. CDR1 and CDR2 (germline): SGHTA, FQGNSA. The CDR3 extends over 15 amino acids. CDR3 nucleotides: TGTGCCAGCAGCTTGGCCGGGACAGACACCTACGAGCAGTACTTC. Its protein product is CASSLAGTDTYEQYF.

This rearrangement joins TRBV10-3 to TRBJ1-1; 12 bases match TRBD1. Trimming cost V 10 bases and J 1 base; bases outside gene matches: 10. This CDR3 contains 16 residues. Looked up from germline, CDR1 is ENHRY and CDR2 is SYGVKD. The DNA of the CDR3 is TGTGCCACCTCCGGGACAGGGGGCCGAGGGAACACTGAAGCTTTCTTT. Translating it yields CATSGTGGRGNTEAFF.

The chain uses TRBV10-1 and TRBJ1-6; D is possibly TRBD1 (6 bases). CDR3 length: 15 residues. Germline CDR1 WNHNN, CDR2 SYGVQD (reference sequence). V shed 8 bases and J shed 7 bases, with 18 bases lying between them. DNA for the CDR3: TGCGCCAGCGGGTTTCCCAGGGGAGGGAATTCACCCCTCCACTTT. Translation gives CASGFPRGGNSPLHF.

A single count supports this clone. The chain carries TRBV23-1 and TRBJ1-3; D is unclear. TRBV23-1 is annotated as an ORF whose role is uncertain. The CDR3 is 16 residues long. The ends were cut back, 4 bases at V and 0 bases at J, with 13 bases in the middle. Here the CDR3 DNA reads TGCGCCAGCAGTCGAAGGGTCGGGGACTCTGGAAACACCATATATTTT. This gives the protein CASSRRVGDSGNTIYF.